This T cell receptor (beta chain) is drawn from a study of a mutant IDH1 vaccine in newly diagnosed glioma. Only in-frame clones appear in the TCRdb table, and some are missing; sequencing was by immunoSEQ multiplex PCR. The sample has 30,000 to 35,000 clones; 75% to 95% are singletons. The time point: week 47, end of study. In every dose of vaccine, 300 ug of mutant IDH1 20-mer peptide was given alongside topical imiquimod. New WHO grade 3 or 4 astrocytomas that were IDH1-mutant and ATRX-lost occurred in the donors. About this clone: Its antigen is not identified.

The CDR3 contains 12 residues. The germline gives CDR1 MNHGY, CDR2 SAAAGT. Deletions cut 7 bases from V and 5 bases from J, with 12 bases between. This material consisted of PBMCs, taken from a glioma patient whose treatment included an IDH1 peptide vaccine. This chain connects TRBV6-8 to TRBJ2-7, with D possibly TRBD1 on 5 matching bases. The sequence was collected from a woman aged 40-49 years with glioma. CDR3 bases: TGTGCCAGCACCTCGAAGGGGCACGAGCAGTACTTC. Its protein product is CASTSKGHEQYF.